A selection of T cell receptor beta chains follows, all from one sample in a study of shared T cell receptors in the human thymus. Clones were read by immunoSEQ multiplex PCR, and TCRdb kept only the in-frame ones, dropping some. The data show hundreds of thousands of clones, 85% to 90% seen once. A further study also used this sample, focusing on human thymus T cells.

Sequenced input: thymocytes. The receptors derive from a boy younger than two with a congenital heart defect. Each CDR3 is given with its conserved first and last residue.

j_call v_call cdr3_length cdr3_aa
TRBJ2-7 TRBV7-2 14 CASSSFGVSSEQYF
TRBJ1-3 TRBV30 14 CAWDRGLSGNTIYF
TRBJ2-5 TRBV19 19 CASSPRGPAGQGPQETQYF
TRBJ1-1 TRBV5-1 10 CASRGVKAFF
TRBJ1-2 TRBV5-1 12 CASGTGVGGYTF
TRBJ1-2 TRBV30 13 CAWSRQGLNGYTF
TRBJ2-2 TRBV20-1 11 CSARNTGELFF
TRBJ2-1 TRBV5-1 15 CASSGGLAPYNEQFF
TRBJ1-2 TRBV6-1 10 CASRESGYTF
TRBJ2-5 TRBV20-1 11 CSVANTSGRDF
TRBJ1-3 TRBV4-1 14 CATRDRLRGNTIYF
TRBJ2-1 TRBV5-1 20 CASSEAWRLAGTRKHNEQFF
TRBJ2-1 TRBV30 12 CAWSVGADEQFF
TRBJ1-5 TRBV6-5 15 CASRNSGTGYQPQHF
TRBJ2-3 TRBV5-4 15 CASSTGAGGTDTQYF
TRBJ2-3 TRBV5-1 16 CASSLNPAGGVDTQYF
TRBJ1-3 TRBV1 22 CTSSQEGMKSEGPPISGNTIYF
TRBJ2-3 TRBV6-5 15 CATSRGRGITDTQYF
TRBJ2-5 TRBV11-2 16 CASSPRWSGSPETQYF
TRBJ2-7 TRBV11-3 17 CASSLDSGLAGSYEQYF
TRBJ2-3 TRBV27 17 CASSPMGGQPPTDTQYF
TRBJ1-6 TRBV5-4 19 CASSFWPPFKGTGKSPLHF
TRBJ2-7 TRBV27 14 CAKRMNRAGYEQYF
TRBJ2-5 TRBV2 16 CASWGTGGGLKETQYF
TRBJ1-4 TRBV5-1 17 CASSLERNKETNEKLFF
TRBJ2-1 TRBV6-1 14 CASSTGEGREEQFF
TRBJ2-3 TRBV27 17 CASSSSGVRISTDTQYF
TRBJ1-3 TRBV2 15 CASNQQGGTGNTIYF
TRBJ2-1 TRBV2 15 CASSYSGSAKNEQFF
TRBJ2-3 TRBV7-9 9 CASLQGQYF
TRBJ2-7 TRBV27 15 CASSPRLAAAYEQYF
TRBJ2-1 TRBV27 19 CASSLTDSNLAGGYNEQFF
TRBJ2-5 TRBV28 16 CASSSDRVTGEETQYF
TRBJ1-2 TRBV2 14 CASSEIRGDYGYTF
TRBJ1-5 TRBV4-1 17 CASSQEYGGTGNQPQHF
TRBJ2-5 TRBV6-5 15 CASSRDRGIHETQYF
TRBJ2-5 TRBV7-3 15 CASSSVHGARETQYF